These 19 T cell receptor beta chains came from one sample sequenced in a study of T-cell memory formation after mild COVID-19. TCRdb processed the 5' RACE reads anew with MiXCR; each CDR3 protein has one entry. The data show under 300,000 distinct CDR3 sequences, around 15% seen once. Material for sequencing was PBMCs or a T cell subset sorted from them (not recorded which). The receptors derive from a man aged 18-30 years who had mild COVID-19 (a few samples of this study predate the infection). Cell type and time point are not known.

This clonotype appeared a few times. The V call is TRBV7-8, the J call TRBJ2-2; 10 nucleotides match TRBD2. The CDR3 sequence is 15 residues long. CDR1 is SGHVS and CDR2 is FQNEAQ in the germline V gene. The trim removed 6 bases at V and 5 bases at J, leaving 6 bases unmatched. CDR3: CASSKRGGRTGELFF. Written as DNA, the CDR3 is TGTGCCAGCAGTAAGCGGGGGGGAAGAACCGGGGAGCTGTTTTTT.

The chain employs TRBV5-1 and TRBJ2-5; 12 positions match TRBD2. The trim removed 3 bases at V and 4 bases at J, leaving 7 bases unmatched. This CDR3 contains 16 residues. Germline values: CDR1 SGHRS, CDR2 YFSETQ. Here the CDR3 reads CASSSTSGGYGETQYF. Written as DNA, the CDR3 is TGCGCCAGCAGCTCCACTAGCGGGGGGTACGGAGAGACCCAGTACTTC.

The chain recombines TRBV27 with TRBJ1-2; D remains ambiguous. The germline V gene encodes CDR1 MNHEY and CDR2 SMNVEV (reference sequence). The V end lost 5 bases, the J end lost 4 bases, and 11 bases lay between the germline ends. The CDR3 spans 13 residues. CDR3 bases: TGTGCCAGCAGTGTCCGGGCTACCTATGGCTACACCTTC. The encoded protein is CASSVRATYGYTF.

This clonotype was detected ten times or more. The chain joins TRBV5-1 to TRBJ2-5; 7 bases fit TRBD1. With 1 base clipped from V and 4 bases from J, the junction kept 1 base outside the gene matches. The CDR3 consists of 13 residues. CDR1 SGHRS and CDR2 YFSETQ come from the germline V gene. DNA of the CDR3: TGCGCCAGCAGCTTGCCAGGGGGAGAGACCCAGTACTTC. It yields the protein CASSLPGGETQYF.

V is TRBV18 and J is TRBJ2-3, with 7 bases identical to TRBD2. CDR1 and CDR2 from the germline V gene are KGHSH and LQKENI. There are 15 residues in the CDR3. After removal of 3 bases from V and 6 bases from J, the junction contained 9 bases not matched to a gene. In DNA form, the CDR3 reads TGTGCCAGCTCACCTCTCTCCGGGACTACCGATACGCAGTATTTT. It codes for CASSPLSGTTDTQYF.

The V gene is TRBV20-1, the J gene TRBJ1-1, with D uncertain. This CDR3 contains 13 residues. From germline, CDR1 is DFQATT and CDR2 SNEGSKA (reference sequence). V was pared by 6 bases and J by 0 bases, with 11 bases between. The CDR3 loop is CSATSRMNTEAFF. DNA for the CDR3: TGCAGTGCCACTAGTAGAATGAACACTGAAGCTTTCTTT.

The rearrangement uses TRBV5-1 and TRBJ2-2, with 8 bases identical to TRBD2. V lost 1 base and J lost 1; bases outside the gene matches: 3. This CDR3 has 16 amino acids. The germline gives CDR1 SGHRS, CDR2 YFSETQ. CDR3: CASSLRAGENTGELFF. CDR3 coding DNA: TGCGCCAGCAGCTTGAGAGCGGGGGAGAACACCGGGGAGCTGTTTTTT.

The V call is TRBV18, the J call TRBJ1-1; TRBD1 is a possible D gene (5 bases). Trimming removed 6 bases at V and 5 bases at J, with 13 bases between. Germline V lookup: CDR1 KGHSH, CDR2 LQKENI. The CDR3 covers 13 residues. This CDR3 reads CASSTGVGTEAFF. In nucleotides, the CDR3 is TGTGCCAGCTCCACGGGGGTTGGTACTGAAGCTTTCTTT.

This clonotype was seen more than once but under ten times. The chain links TRBV28 to TRBJ2-2; 8 bases fit TRBD2. CDR3 length: 15 residues. The germline V gene has CDR1 MDHEN and CDR2 SYDVKM. The V segment lost 7 bases and the J segment 0 bases; nucleotides outside the gene matches: 4. The CDR3 bases are TGTGCCAGCACCCCGGGGGGGACGAACACCGGGGAGCTGTTTTTT. The encoded protein is CASTPGGTNTGELFF. Complete variable domain (other parts from reference TRBV28 and TRBJ2-2): DVKVTQSSRYLVKRTGEKVFLECVQDMDHENMFWYRQDPGLGLRLIYFSYDVKMKEKGDIPEGYSVSREKKERFSLILESASTNQTSMYLCASTPGGTNTGELFFGEGSRLTVL.

J is TRBJ2-5 and V is TRBV5-5, with 9 bases lining up with TRBD2. Per the germline V gene, CDR1 is SGHKS and CDR2 is YYEKEE (reference sequence). With V trimmed by 3 bases and J by 5 bases, 11 bases remained unmatched. The CDR3 runs 16 residues. CDR3 residues: CASSSGVAGVAETQYF. The DNA for the CDR3 is TGTGCCAGCAGCTCGGGAGTAGCGGGGGTCGCGGAGACCCAGTACTTC.

V and J are TRBV18 and TRBJ1-2, with D perhaps TRBD1 (6 bases). This CDR3 has 15 residues. Trimming pared 6 bases from V and 3 bases from J, leaving 17 bases between. The V gene's germline CDR1 is KGHSH and CDR2 LQKENI. CDR3 region: CASSLVQGPDYGYTF. The DNA for the CDR3 is TGTGCCAGCTCGCTTGTCCAGGGGCCCGACTATGGCTACACCTTC.

This clonotype was counted only a few times. The chain is built from TRBV9 and TRBJ1-4; D not resolved. The CDR3 runs 14 residues. The V gene's germline CDR1 is SGDLS and CDR2 YYNGEE. V dropped 2 bases and J dropped 5 bases, with 10 bases sitting between them. The CDR3 here is CASSVRVSNEKLFF. CDR3 bases: TGTGCCAGCAGCGTTAGAGTTTCGAATGAAAAACTGTTTTTT.

V usage is TRBV11-2 and J usage is TRBJ1-4; possibly TRBD1 for D (6 bases). The CDR3 runs 16 residues. Germline V gives CDR1 SGHAT, CDR2 FQNNGV. The V end lost 4 bases, the J end lost 0 bases, and 12 bases lay between the germline ends. The chain's CDR3 is CASSSQGFATNEKLFF. The CDR3 nucleotides read TGTGCCAGCAGCTCCCAGGGGTTTGCAACTAATGAAAAACTGTTTTTT.

This chain's CDR3 is CASFSGRTIYF. Written as DNA, the CDR3 is TGTGCCAGCTTCAGCGGACGCACCATATATTTT. The V and J genes are TRBV6-5 and TRBJ1-3, with no clear D. V was shortened by 8 bases and J by 9 bases, with 11 bases between the two germline ends. The CDR3 contains 11 residues. Germline values: CDR1 MNHEY, CDR2 SVGAGI.

The gene calls are TRBV9 and TRBJ2-2; 8 positions match TRBD1. The CDR3 is 15 residues long. Germline-derived CDR1 and CDR2 are SGDLS and YYNGEE. J lost 5 bases, V lost 2 bases, and 5 bases had no gene match. The CDR3, as DNA: TGTGCCAGCAGCGTTTCGGACAGGGCAACCGGGGAGCTGTTTTTT. Its translation is CASSVSDRATGELFF.

DNA for the CDR3: TGCAGCTGGTACGGGACAGGGGACTCAGATACGCAGTATTTT. It codes for CSWYGTGDSDTQYF. The V and J genes are TRBV20-1 and TRBJ2-3, with 10 nucleotides matching TRBD1. The CDR3 runs 14 residues. Per germline, CDR1 DFQATT and CDR2 SNEGSKA (reference sequence).

This clonotype was counted only a few times. The chain combines TRBV21-1 with TRBJ1-6. TRBV21-1 is noted as a pseudogene. The CDR3 runs 13 residues. The CDR3 reads CASRTDYNSPLHF. For the CDR3, the DNA is TGTGCCAGCAGAACCGATTATAATTCACCCCTCCACTTT.

The J gene is TRBJ1-1, the V gene TRBV12-3 or TRBV12-4; possible D gene TRBD1, 6 bases. This CDR3 has 11 amino acids. Trimming pared 6 bases from V and 8 bases from J, leaving 10 bases between. CDR3 DNA: TGTGCCAGCAGCCGAGGACAGGAAGCTTTCTTT. Encoded protein: CASSRGQEAFF.

This clonotype showed up just a few times. V and J are TRBV6-6 and TRBJ2-3, with D possibly TRBD2 on 6 matching bases. Per germline, CDR1 MNHNY and CDR2 SVGAGI (reference sequence). The ends were cut back, 0 bases at V and 0 bases at J, with 13 bases in the middle. The CDR3 is 17 amino acids. The CDR3 spells CASSYSFPGGSTDTQYF. DNA for the CDR3: TGTGCCAGCAGTTACTCCTTTCCTGGGGGGAGCACAGATACGCAGTATTTT.